Shown below are 2 T cell receptor beta chains from a single sample sequenced in a study of CD8 T cells in Susac syndrome. RNA in amounts of roughly 0.5 to 1 ug was reverse transcribed with random hexamers. From the immunoSEQ multiplex PCR reads, TCRdb called clonotypes with MiXCR, one entry per CDR3 protein. Here the sample spans about 90,000 distinct CDR3 sequences, 96% being singletons. The sequenced sample was CD8+ T cells from PBMCs. The receptors stem from a human donor with Susac syndrome.

V is TRBV30 and J is TRBJ1-6; 7 bases align to TRBD1. The V gene end was trimmed by 4 bases and the J gene end by 6 bases; junction bases not matched to a gene: 9. This CDR3 has 15 amino acids. Germline CDR1 reads GTSNPN; CDR2 reads SVGIG (reference sequence). CDR3 sequence: CAWNPTGTANSPLHF. In DNA form, the CDR3 reads TGTGCCTGGAATCCAACCGGGACAGCTAATTCACCCCTCCACTTT.

This chain links TRBV20-1 with TRBJ2-3, with TRBD2 identical over 10 bases. Per the germline V gene, CDR1 is DFQATT and CDR2 is SNEGSKA (reference sequence). With 5 bases clipped from V and 2 bases from J, the junction kept 19 bases outside the gene matches. This CDR3 has 19 amino acids. The CDR3 protein is CSAGITSGETTRFTDTQYF. The CDR3 nucleotides are TGCAGTGCTGGGATTACTAGCGGGGAGACCACACGATTCACAGATACGCAGTATTTT.